This T cell receptor beta chain was identified during a study of T cell repertoires in cytomegalovirus infection. About the study: HLA-B-restricted CMV epitopes that are well studied, plus recently identified HLA-C-restricted ones, were used by the study. Indicated by public TCR beta signatures were CMV infection and matching HLA type.

A single record per CDR3 protein comes from TCRdb applying MiXCR to the reads. The sample has about 55,000 distinct CDR3 sequences; roughly 20% are singletons. The V gene's germline CDR1 is SGHVS and CDR2 FQNEAQ. The CDR3 has 14 amino acids. Trimming removed 5 bases from V and 5 bases from J, with 13 bases in between. Notes on this clonotype: Its specificity is not known.

The sequencing used CD8+ T cells from cultured PBMCs, collected from culture after CMV antigen stimulation. The sequence derives from a human donor in good health (CMV status not recorded). Some clones in this sample may be carry-over from other donors' samples. V and J are TRBV7-8 and TRBJ2-1; TRBD2 is a possible D gene (6 bases). CDR3 sequence (DNA): TGTGCCAGCAGCCGACTAGTATCCCACAATGAGCAGTTCTTC. Protein product: CASSRLVSHNEQFF.